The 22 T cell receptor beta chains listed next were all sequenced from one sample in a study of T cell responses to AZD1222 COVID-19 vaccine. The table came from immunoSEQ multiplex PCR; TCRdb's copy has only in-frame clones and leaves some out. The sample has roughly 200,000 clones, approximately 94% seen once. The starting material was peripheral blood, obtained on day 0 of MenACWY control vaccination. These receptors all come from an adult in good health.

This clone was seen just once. The DNA for the CDR3 is TGTGCCAGCTCACCGGGAGATGGGACGGTGAACACTGAAGCTTTCTTT. Encoded protein: CASSPGDGTVNTEAFF. This chain connects TRBV18 to TRBJ1-1; TRBD1 might be the D (5 bases). CDR3 length: 16 amino acids. Germline V gives CDR1 KGHSH, CDR2 LQKENI. V lost 3 bases to trimming and J lost 0 bases, with 14 bases between them.

In DNA form, the CDR3 reads TGTGCCAGCAGTGGAAGCAGTCTTAGTTATGGCTACACCTTC. Translated: CASSGSSLSYGYTF. The chain uses TRBV25-1 and TRBJ1-2, with D uncertain. The CDR3 loop spans 14 amino acids. V was clipped by 4 bases and J by 5 bases, with 14 bases between them. Germline values: CDR1 MGHDK, CDR2 SYGVNS.

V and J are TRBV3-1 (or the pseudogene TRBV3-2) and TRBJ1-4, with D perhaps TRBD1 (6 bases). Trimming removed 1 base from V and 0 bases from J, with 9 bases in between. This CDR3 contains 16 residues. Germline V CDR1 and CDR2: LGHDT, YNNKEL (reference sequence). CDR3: CASSQGAGATNEKLFF. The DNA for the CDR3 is TGTGCCAGCAGCCAAGGGGCAGGGGCAACTAATGAAAAACTGTTTTTT.

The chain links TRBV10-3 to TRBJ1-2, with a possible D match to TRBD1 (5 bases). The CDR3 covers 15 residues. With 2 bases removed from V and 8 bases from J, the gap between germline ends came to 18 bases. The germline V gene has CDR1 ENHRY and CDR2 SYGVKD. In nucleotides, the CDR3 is TGTGCCATCAGTGAGCGGGACGGGCGCTCGGGGGGCTACACCTTC. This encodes CAISERDGRSGGYTF.

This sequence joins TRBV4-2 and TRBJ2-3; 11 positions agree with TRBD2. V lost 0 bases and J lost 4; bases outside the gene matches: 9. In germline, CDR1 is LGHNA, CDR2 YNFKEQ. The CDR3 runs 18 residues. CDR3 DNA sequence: TGTGCCAGCAGCCAAGATACGGCGCTAGCGGGGGGATCAGATACGCAGTATTTT. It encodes CASSQDTALAGGSDTQYF.

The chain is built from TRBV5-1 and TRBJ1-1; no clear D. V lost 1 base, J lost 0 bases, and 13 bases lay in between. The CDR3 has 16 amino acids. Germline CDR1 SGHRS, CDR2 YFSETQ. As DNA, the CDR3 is TGCGCCAGCAGCTTGAACCCCCGTCGAGTGAACACTGAAGCTTTCTTT. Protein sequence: CASSLNPRRVNTEAFF.

The CDR3 region is CATSLEEESPQHF. In DNA, the CDR3 is TGTGCCACCAGCTTGGAAGAGGAATCGCCCCAGCATTTT. V usage is TRBV10-3 and J usage is TRBJ1-5; D gene uncertain. The germline gives CDR1 ENHRY, CDR2 SYGVKD. CDR3 size: 13 residues. V was pared by 10 bases and J by 9 bases, with 19 bases between.

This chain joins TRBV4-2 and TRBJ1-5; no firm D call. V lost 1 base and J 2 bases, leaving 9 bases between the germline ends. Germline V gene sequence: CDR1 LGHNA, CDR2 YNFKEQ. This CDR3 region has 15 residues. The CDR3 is CASSQVQDGNQPQHF. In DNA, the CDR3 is TGTGCCAGCAGCCAAGTCCAGGACGGCAATCAGCCCCAGCATTTT.

The CDR3 protein is CASSEATSGPLYNEQFF. CDR3 coding DNA: TGTGCCAGCAGTGAAGCTACTAGCGGACCTCTCTACAATGAGCAGTTCTTC. The gene calls are TRBV6-1 and TRBJ2-1; the match to TRBD2 covers 8 bases. This CDR3 region has 17 residues. Unmatched junction bases numbered 7, after V lost 0 bases and J lost 3 bases. Germline CDR1 and CDR2: MNHNS and SASEGT.

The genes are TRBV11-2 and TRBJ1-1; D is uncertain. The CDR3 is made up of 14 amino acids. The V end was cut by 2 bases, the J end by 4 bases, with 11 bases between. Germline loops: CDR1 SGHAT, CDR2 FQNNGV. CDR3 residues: CASSLLGRVTEAFF. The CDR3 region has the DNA TGTGCCAGCAGCTTATTAGGGCGGGTCACTGAAGCTTTCTTT.

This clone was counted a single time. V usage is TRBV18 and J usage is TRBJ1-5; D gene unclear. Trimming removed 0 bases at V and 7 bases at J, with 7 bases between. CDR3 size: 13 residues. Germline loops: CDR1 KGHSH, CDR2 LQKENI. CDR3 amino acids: CASSPPSGQPQHF. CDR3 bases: TGTGCCAGCTCACCACCCTCCGGGCAGCCCCAGCATTTT.

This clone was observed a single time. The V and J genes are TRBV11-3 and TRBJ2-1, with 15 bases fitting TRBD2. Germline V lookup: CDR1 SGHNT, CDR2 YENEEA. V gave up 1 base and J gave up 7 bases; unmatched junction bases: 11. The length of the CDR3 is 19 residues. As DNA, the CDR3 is TGTGCCAGCAGCTTAGCCGGGACTAGCGGGGGGACAGATGCTAATGAGCAGTTCTTC. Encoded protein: CASSLAGTSGGTDANEQFF.

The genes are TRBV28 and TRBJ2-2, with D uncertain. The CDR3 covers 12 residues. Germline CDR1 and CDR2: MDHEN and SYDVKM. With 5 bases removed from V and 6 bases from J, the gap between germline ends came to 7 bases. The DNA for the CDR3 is TGTGCCAGCAGTCTGTGGTCCGGGGAGCTGTTTTTT. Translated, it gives CASSLWSGELFF.

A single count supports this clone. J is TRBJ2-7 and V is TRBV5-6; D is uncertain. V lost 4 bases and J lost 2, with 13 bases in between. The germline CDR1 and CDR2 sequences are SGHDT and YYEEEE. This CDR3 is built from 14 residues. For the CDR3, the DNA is TGTGCCAGCAGCCACCAAGGCACCCCCTACGAGCAGTACTTC. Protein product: CASSHQGTPYEQYF.

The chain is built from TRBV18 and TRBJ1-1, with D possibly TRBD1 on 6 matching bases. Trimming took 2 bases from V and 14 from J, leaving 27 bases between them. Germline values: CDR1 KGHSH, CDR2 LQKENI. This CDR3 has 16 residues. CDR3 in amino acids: CASSPGYGTKAGGPFF. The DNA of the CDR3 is TGTGCCAGCTCACCAGGGTACGGGACAAAGGCCGGGGGACCCTTCTTT.

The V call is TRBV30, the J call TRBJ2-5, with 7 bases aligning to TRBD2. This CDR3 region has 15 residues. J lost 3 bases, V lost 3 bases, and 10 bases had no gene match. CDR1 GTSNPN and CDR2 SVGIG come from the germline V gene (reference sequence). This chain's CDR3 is CAWSFTSGGKETQYF. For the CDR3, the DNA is TGTGCCTGGAGCTTTACATCCGGGGGGAAAGAGACCCAGTACTTC.

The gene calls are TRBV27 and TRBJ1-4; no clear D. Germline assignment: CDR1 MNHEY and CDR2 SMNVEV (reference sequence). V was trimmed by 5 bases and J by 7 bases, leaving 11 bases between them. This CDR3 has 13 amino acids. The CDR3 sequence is CASSPGSAEKLFF. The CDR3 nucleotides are TGTGCCAGCAGTCCCGGGAGTGCTGAAAAACTGTTTTTT.

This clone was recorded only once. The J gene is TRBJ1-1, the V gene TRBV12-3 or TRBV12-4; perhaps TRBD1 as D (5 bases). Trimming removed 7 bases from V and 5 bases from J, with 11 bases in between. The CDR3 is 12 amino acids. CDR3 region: CASMVGRTEAFF. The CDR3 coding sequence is TGTGCCAGCATGGTGGGACGGACTGAAGCTTTCTTT.

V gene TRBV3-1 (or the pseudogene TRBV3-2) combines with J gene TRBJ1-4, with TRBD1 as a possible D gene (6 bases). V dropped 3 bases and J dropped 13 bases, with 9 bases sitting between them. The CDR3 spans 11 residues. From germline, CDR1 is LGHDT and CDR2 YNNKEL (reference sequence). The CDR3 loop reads CASSHGQILFF. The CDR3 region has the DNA TGTGCCAGCAGCCATGGACAGATACTGTTTTTT.

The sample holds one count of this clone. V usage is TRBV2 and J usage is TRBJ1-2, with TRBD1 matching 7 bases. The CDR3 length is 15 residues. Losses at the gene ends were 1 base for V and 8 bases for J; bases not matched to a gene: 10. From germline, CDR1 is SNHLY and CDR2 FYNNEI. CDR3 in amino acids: CASSEDRGEDGGYTF. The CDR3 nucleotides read TGTGCCAGCAGTGAAGACAGGGGCGAGGATGGCGGCTACACCTTC.

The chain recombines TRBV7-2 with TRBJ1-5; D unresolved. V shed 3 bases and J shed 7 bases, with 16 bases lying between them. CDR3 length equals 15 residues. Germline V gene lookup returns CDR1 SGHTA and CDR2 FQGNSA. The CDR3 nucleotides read TGTGCCAGCAGCTTTCGGAAGGGCGTGGGACAGCCCCAGCATTTT. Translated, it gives CASSFRKGVGQPQHF.

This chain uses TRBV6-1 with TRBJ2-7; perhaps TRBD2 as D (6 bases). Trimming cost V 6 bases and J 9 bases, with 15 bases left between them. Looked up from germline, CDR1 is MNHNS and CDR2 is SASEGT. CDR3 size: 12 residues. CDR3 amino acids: CASSQDAGGQYF. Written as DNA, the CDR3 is TGTGCCAGCAGCCAGGACGCCGGGGGGCAGTACTTC.